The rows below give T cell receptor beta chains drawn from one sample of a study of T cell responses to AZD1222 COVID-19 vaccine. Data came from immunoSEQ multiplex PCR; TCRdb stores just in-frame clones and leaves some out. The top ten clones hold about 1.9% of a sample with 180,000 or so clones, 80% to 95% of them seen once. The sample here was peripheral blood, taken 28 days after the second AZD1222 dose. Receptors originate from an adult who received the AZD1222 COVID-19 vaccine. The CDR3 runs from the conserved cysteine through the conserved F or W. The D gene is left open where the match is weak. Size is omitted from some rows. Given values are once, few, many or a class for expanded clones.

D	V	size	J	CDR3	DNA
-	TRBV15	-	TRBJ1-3	CATSRDRVGNTIYF	TGTGCCACCAGCAGAGATCGGGTGGGAAACACCATATATTTT
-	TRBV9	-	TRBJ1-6	CASSAVRAGDSPLHF	TGTGCCAGCAGCGCCGTCAGGGCCGGGGATTCACCCCTCCACTTT
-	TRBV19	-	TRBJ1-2	CASSRQGTGLYGYTF	TGTGCCAGTAGTCGACAAGGAACGGGCCTCTATGGCTACACCTTC
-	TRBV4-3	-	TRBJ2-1	CASSQESFALNEQFF	TGCGCCAGCAGCCAAGAATCGTTCGCTCTCAATGAGCAGTTCTTC
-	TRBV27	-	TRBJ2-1	CASCRGVRWDEQFF	TGTGCCAGCTGCCGGGGAGTCCGATGGGATGAGCAGTTCTTC
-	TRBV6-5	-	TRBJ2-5	CASSYKRGQETQYF	TGTGCCAGCAGTTACAAACGGGGCCAAGAGACCCAGTACTTC
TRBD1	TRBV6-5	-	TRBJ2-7	CASSYLQGVYEQYF	TGTGCCAGCAGTTACCTACAGGGGGTATACGAGCAGTACTTC
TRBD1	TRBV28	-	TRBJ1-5	CASSLDRANQPQHF	TGTGCCAGCAGCCTGGACAGGGCTAATCAGCCCCAGCATTTT
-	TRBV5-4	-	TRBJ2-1	CASSLRQDHYNEQFF	TGTGCCAGCAGCTTGCGACAGGACCACTACAATGAGCAGTTCTTC
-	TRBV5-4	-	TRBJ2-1	CASSPYGSYNEQFF	TGTGCCAGCAGCCCGTACGGCTCCTACAATGAGCAGTTCTTC
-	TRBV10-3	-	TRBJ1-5	CAIRGGDQPQHF	TGTGCCATCCGGGGGGGGGATCAGCCCCAGCATTTT
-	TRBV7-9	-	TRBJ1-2	CASRPAAGALYGYTF	TGTGCCAGCCGTCCCGCGGCAGGGGCTTTATATGGCTACACCTTC
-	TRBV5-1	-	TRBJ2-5	CASSLYGNQETQYF	TGCGCCAGCAGCTTGTATGGGAACCAAGAGACCCAGTACTTC
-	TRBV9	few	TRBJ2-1	CASSVGSGPYNEQFF	TGTGCCAGCAGCGTAGGATCGGGGCCTTACAATGAGCAGTTCTTC
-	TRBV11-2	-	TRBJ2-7	CASSLNRVGEQYF	TGTGCCAGCAGCTTAAACAGGGTGGGCGAGCAGTACTTC